The sequence of this TCR beta chain was determined in a study of T cell responses to AZD1222 COVID-19 vaccine (dated by TCRdb to about 2021). Regarding the complete study: AZD1222 recipients given second doses at about 4 weeks or at about 12 weeks were pooled, since spike-specific TCR depth and breadth were not found to differ between the two schedules. A total of 233 trial participants underwent TCR sequencing, of whom under 220 had received two doses of AZD1222 and around 26 had received two doses of the MenACWY control vaccine. Enrollment into the trials was organized by age into subgroups of 18-55, 56-69 and 70-plus years, and those subgroups contained roughly 150, 30 and 60 TCR-sequenced participants, respectively.

The sample's time point label, in plain terms: baseline before first vaccination. Vaccinee samples were obtained from the UK trials COV001 and COV002, which included a single-blind randomized controlled phase 2/3 trial of AZD1222 (ChAdOx1 nCoV-19) in healthy adults. For TCRbeta chain sequencing, PBMC samples from trial participants were taken at day 0 and at day 28 after the second dose. From its cysteine to its phenylalanine, the CDR3 spans 12 amino acids. The entry retains the CDR3 DNA only, 36 bases that are in frame from base 1. V and J lose 6 bases and 0 bases, and a span of 4 bases separates them. The CDR3 regions of human TCRbeta chains were analyzed by immunosequencing. Under the source paper's analysis protocol: Repertoire TCRs were checked for matches against a reference library of SARS-CoV-2-specific TCRs that had been generated using the MIRA antigen-specificity platform. Breadth was defined as the fraction of unique TCRs that were SARS-CoV-2-associated. Depth was defined as the fraction of total T cells that were SARS-CoV-2-associated. Using the MIRA data, each spike-specific TCR was assigned both to the spike region to which the TCR was reactive and to a CD4 or CD8 class. Log10-transformed breadth and depth values were compared by one-way ANOVA with Sidak's multiple comparisons tests. The table comes from immuneACCESS by way of TCRdb, which keeps in-frame sequences with V and J called. Part of the clones is missing from these tables; in studies checked, under half for an unresolved V gene and the rest for unknown reasons. V and J calls and clone size come straight from that table; D and trimming were deduced from the DNA. The sample data list fewer than 200,000 clones, and 85% to 95% of these were observed just once. The ten largest make up less than 11% of the sample.

Details on this clone: Its antigen is still unknown. Base qualities are not provided; no much larger clone lies one nucleotide away.

Overall results and qualifications from the work: A significant rise in spike-specific TCR breadth and depth was observed after two AZD1222 doses relative to day 0 and relative to MenACWY recipients. Most participants were white British and females outnumbered males, and the authors suggested that clonal diversity may have been underestimated. The 56-69-year group was small, and its depth increase did not reach significance, likely because of low power. Conclusions about previously exposed vaccinees were limited because only a handful of AZD1222 recipients were SARS-CoV-2 seropositive at baseline. Reportedly, close to half of the unique spike-specific TCRs recognized epitopes lying outside the regions that are mutated in the B.1.351 and B.1.1.7 variants. Because no day 14 peak-response samples were available, repertoires were characterized only after the peak T cell response. Vaccine-associated CD4 TCRs spanned the whole spike protein, with dominant responses in regions 160-218 and 743-854.

Sequenced here: peripheral blood, sampled on day 0 of AZD1222 vaccination. Rearrangement joined TRBV12-3 or TRBV12-4 to TRBJ2-3; confidence is insufficient to name the D gene. The clonotype comes from an adult in good health. The CDR3 reads as follows: CASSDSTDTQYF. The nucleotide sequence reads TGTGCCAGCAGCGACAGCACAGATACGCAGTATTTT.